This TCR beta chain is drawn from a study of OX40 agonist ivuxolimab in advanced cancers. Study in general: Patients were given ivuxolimab, an antibody that agonizes OX40 (CD134). Study-wide results and limits: Averaged across samples, CD8+ T cells carried more expanded clones than CD4+ did.

Germline CDR1 and CDR2: ENHRY and SYGVKD. With 3 bases clipped from V and 7 bases from J, the junction kept 5 bases outside the gene matches. The CDR3 extends over 14 amino acids. The assay was immunoSEQ multiplex PCR, and TCRdb's table has in-frame clones only and misses some. The sample includes tens of thousands of clones, 85% to 95% of them seen just once. As concerns this clone: No antigen is known for it.

The source is an adult with an advanced solid tumor such as melanoma, head and neck, liver or kidney cancer. The sequences come from CD4+ or CD8+ T cells sorted from blood, collected in a trial of the OX40 agonist ivuxolimab. The gene calls are TRBV10-3 and TRBJ1-5, with 8 bases matching TRBD1. For the CDR3, the DNA is TGTGCCATCAGTGACCAGGGGGCAGACCAGCCCCAGCATTTT. Its protein is CAISDQGADQPQHF.